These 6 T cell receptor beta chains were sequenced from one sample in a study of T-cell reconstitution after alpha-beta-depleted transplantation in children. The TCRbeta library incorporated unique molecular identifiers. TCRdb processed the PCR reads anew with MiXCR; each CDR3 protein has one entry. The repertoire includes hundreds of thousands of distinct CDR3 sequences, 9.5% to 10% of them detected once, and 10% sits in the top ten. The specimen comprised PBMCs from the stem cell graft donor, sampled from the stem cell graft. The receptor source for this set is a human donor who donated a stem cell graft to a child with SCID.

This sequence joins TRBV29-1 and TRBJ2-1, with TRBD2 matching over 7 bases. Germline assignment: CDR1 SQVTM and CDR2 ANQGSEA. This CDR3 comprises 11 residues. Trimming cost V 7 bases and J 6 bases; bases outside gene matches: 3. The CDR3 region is CSAPGGNEQFF. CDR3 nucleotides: TGCAGCGCCCCGGGGGGCAATGAGCAGTTCTTC.

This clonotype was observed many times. CDR3 region: CASSLQQGNTGELFF. In DNA, the CDR3 is TGCGCCAGCAGCTTGCAACAGGGTAACACCGGGGAGCTGTTTTTT. The chain employs TRBV5-1 and TRBJ2-2; the D gene is possibly TRBD1 (6 bases). Trimming took 1 base from V and 2 from J, leaving 9 bases between them. The CDR3 is made up of 15 amino acids. Germline V gives CDR1 SGHRS, CDR2 YFSETQ.

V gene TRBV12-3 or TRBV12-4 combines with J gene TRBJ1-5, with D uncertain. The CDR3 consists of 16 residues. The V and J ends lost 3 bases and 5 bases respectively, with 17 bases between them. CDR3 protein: CASSFGVSPEDQPQHF. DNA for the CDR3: TGTGCCAGCAGTTTCGGGGTTTCCCCTGAGGATCAGCCCCAGCATTTT.

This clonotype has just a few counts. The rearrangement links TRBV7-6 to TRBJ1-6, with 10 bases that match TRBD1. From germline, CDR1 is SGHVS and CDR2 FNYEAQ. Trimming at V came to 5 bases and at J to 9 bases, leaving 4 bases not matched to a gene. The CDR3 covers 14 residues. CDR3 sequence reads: CASSRDRGSSPLHF. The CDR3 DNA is TGTGCCAGCAGCCGGGACAGGGGATCTTCACCCCTCCACTTT.

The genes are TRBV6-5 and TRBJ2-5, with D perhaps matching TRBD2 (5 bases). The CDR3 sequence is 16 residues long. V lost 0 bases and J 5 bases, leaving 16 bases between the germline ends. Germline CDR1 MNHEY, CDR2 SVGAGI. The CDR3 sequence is CASSYSAGFTGETQYF. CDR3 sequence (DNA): TGTGCCAGCAGTTACTCGGCAGGTTTTACGGGGGAGACCCAGTACTTC.

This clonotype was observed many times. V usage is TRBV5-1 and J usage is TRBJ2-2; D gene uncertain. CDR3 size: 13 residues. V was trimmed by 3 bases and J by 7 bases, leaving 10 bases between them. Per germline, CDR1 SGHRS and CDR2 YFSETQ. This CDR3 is CASSSDGVGELFF. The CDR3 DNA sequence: TGCGCCAGCAGCTCGGACGGTGTCGGGGAGCTGTTTTTT.